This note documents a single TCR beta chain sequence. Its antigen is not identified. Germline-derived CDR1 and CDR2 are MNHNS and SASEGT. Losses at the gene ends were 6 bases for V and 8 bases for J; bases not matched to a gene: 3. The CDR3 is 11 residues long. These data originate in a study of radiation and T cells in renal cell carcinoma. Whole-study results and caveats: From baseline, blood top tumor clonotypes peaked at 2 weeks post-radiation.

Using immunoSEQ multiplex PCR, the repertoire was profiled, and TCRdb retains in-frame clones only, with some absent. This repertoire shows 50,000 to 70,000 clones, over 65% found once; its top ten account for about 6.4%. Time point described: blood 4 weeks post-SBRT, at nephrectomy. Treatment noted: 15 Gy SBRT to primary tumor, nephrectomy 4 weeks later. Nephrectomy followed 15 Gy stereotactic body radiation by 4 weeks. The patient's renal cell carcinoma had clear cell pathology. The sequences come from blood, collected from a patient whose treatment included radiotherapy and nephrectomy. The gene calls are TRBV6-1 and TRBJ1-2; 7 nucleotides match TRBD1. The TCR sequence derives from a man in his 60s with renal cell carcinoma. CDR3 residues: CASSRGAGYTF. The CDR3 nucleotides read TGTGCCAGCAGCAGGGGGGCGGGCTACACCTTC.